The 26 T cell receptor beta chains listed next were all sequenced from one sample in a study of cytomegalovirus exposure and HLA in healthy donors. PCR primers comprised 60 Vbeta and 13 Jbeta primers. Profiled with immunoSEQ multiplex PCR; TCRdb holds only in-frame clones, not every one. The sample includes 150,000 to 200,000 clones, approximately 77% of them seen just once. The sample consisted of PBMCs. The receptor source for this set is a man in his thirties or forties in good health and CMV-seropositive.

This clone was seen only a few times. CDR3 in amino acids: CASSDDRGSEQYF. The CDR3 DNA follows: TGCGCCAGCAGCGACGACAGGGGCAGCGAGCAGTACTTC. V and J are TRBV4-1 and TRBJ2-7; TRBD1 matches 8 bases. The CDR3 runs to 13 residues. CDR1 and CDR2 (germline): MGHRA, YSYEKL. V dropped 5 bases and J dropped 6; count of bases not matched to a gene: 6.

The V gene is TRBV19, the J gene TRBJ1-4; 8 bases map to TRBD1. Germline CDR1 and CDR2: LNHDA and SQIVND (reference sequence). V was clipped by 7 bases and J by 7 bases; unmatched bases: 11. This CDR3 has 15 amino acids. The CDR3 reads CASNSPPDRGEKLFF. CDR3 DNA sequence: TGTGCCAGTAACAGCCCCCCCGACAGGGGTGAAAAACTGTTTTTT.

V gene TRBV28 combines with J gene TRBJ2-3, with 7 bases matching TRBD2. V was clipped by 2 bases and J by 1 base; unmatched bases: 3. The CDR3 spans 15 residues. Germline CDR1 MDHEN, CDR2 SYDVKM. CDR3 bases: TGTGCCAGCAGTTTAGGGCTAGCGGGCACAGATACGCAGTATTTT. It codes for CASSLGLAGTDTQYF.

The chain recombines TRBV5-1 with TRBJ2-5; 8 nucleotides align to TRBD1. Germline V gives CDR1 SGHRS, CDR2 YFSETQ. V lost 0 bases to trimming and J lost 7 bases; unmatched junction nucleotides: 8. This CDR3 has 15 amino acids. The CDR3 loop reads CASSLGQGAGATQYF. CDR3 nucleotide sequence: TGCGCCAGCAGCTTGGGGCAGGGGGCAGGTGCGACCCAGTACTTC.

V is TRBV4-3 and J is TRBJ2-1, with D perhaps matching TRBD2 (6 bases). Deletions cut 1 base from V and 5 bases from J, with 18 bases between. This CDR3 contains 17 residues. Germline-derived CDR1 and CDR2 are LGHNA and YSLEER. This CDR3 reads CASSQGRFPEGHNEQFF. The CDR3 DNA reads as TGCGCCAGCAGCCAAGGACGGTTTCCGGAGGGGCACAATGAGCAGTTCTTC.

This chain joins TRBV6-5 and TRBJ2-1; 10 bases are a match to TRBD1. Germline values: CDR1 MNHEY, CDR2 SVGAGI. The CDR3 is made up of 15 amino acids. V shed 0 bases, J shed 8 bases, and the junction held 4 bases outside the gene matches. The CDR3 sequence is CASSYSGQGRYEQFF. As DNA, the CDR3 is TGTGCCAGCAGTTACTCGGGACAGGGGAGGTATGAGCAGTTCTTC.

J is TRBJ1-6 and V is TRBV21-1; the tabulated D call, TRBD1, remains unverified against the DNA. TRBV21-1 is reported as a pseudogene. The CDR3 has 20 residues. The CDR3 DNA reads TGTGCCAGCAGCAAGGAATCCCCAGGCGTATCCAGCTCCTATAATTCACCCCTCCACTTT. Amino acid sequence: CASSKESPGVSSSYNSPLHF.

V is TRBV4-2 and J is TRBJ2-7; the D is unclear. CDR3 length: 14 amino acids. Germline CDR1 and CDR2: LGHNA and YNFKEQ. Trimming took 0 bases from V and 1 from J, leaving 7 bases between them. CDR3 sequence: CASSQDQASYEQYF. The CDR3 coding sequence is TGTGCCAGCAGCCAAGATCAGGCTTCCTACGAGCAGTACTTC.

This clone was detected a few times. The chain employs TRBV27 and TRBJ2-5, with D perhaps TRBD1 (6 bases). CDR1 MNHEY and CDR2 SMNVEV come from the germline V gene (reference sequence). The CDR3 runs to 15 residues. The V gene lost 8 bases and the J gene lost 5 bases, with 21 bases spanning the gap. The CDR3 nucleotides read TGTGCCAGCCGCTTTTCCGGGACACCTCCGGAGACCCAGTACTTC. This gives the protein CASRFSGTPPETQYF.

This clone appeared a single time. The rearrangement joins TRBV18 to TRBJ1-2; D not resolved. This CDR3 is built from 13 residues. V lost 2 bases to trimming and J lost 7 bases, with 11 bases between them. Germline V CDR1 and CDR2: KGHSH, LQKENI. DNA for the CDR3: TGTGCCAGCTCACCAGGAGGCCAGATTGGCTACACCTTC. This codes for CASSPGGQIGYTF.

CDR3 DNA sequence: TGTGCCAGCAGTTACTCCCGGGGTGCCGGAGGGGAGCTGTTTTTT. Translated: CASSYSRGAGGELFF. The chain joins TRBV6-5 to TRBJ2-2, with D perhaps TRBD2 (5 bases). This CDR3 is 15 amino acids long. The V end was cut by 0 bases, the J end by 8 bases, with 13 bases between. Germline CDR1 MNHEY, CDR2 SVGAGI.

V and J are TRBV27 and TRBJ2-2; D is ambiguous. The CDR3 spans 14 residues. CDR1 and CDR2 (germline): MNHEY, SMNVEV (reference sequence). V lost 8 bases and J 1 base, leaving 11 bases between the germline ends. CDR3 region: CASRAARNTGELFF. In DNA, the CDR3 is TGTGCCAGCCGTGCGGCACGGAACACCGGGGAGCTGTTTTTT.

This clone has only a few counts. The gene calls are TRBV5-4 and TRBJ2-1; TRBD1 is a possible D gene (6 bases). The CDR3 extends over 15 amino acids. V was cut by 2 bases and J by 9 bases, with 18 bases left in between. Germline assignment: CDR1 SGHNT and CDR2 YYREEE (reference sequence). CDR3 residues: CASSFKDRDTGEQFF. CDR3 DNA sequence: TGTGCCAGCAGCTTCAAGGATAGGGACACGGGTGAGCAGTTCTTC.

The rearrangement uses TRBV28 and TRBJ2-1; 9 bases align to TRBD1. In germline, CDR1 is MDHEN, CDR2 SYDVKM. V lost 3 bases, J lost 4 bases, and 4 bases stayed unmatched. This CDR3 region has 15 residues. Here the CDR3 reads CASSFPQGAYNEQFF. CDR3 in DNA: TGTGCCAGCAGTTTTCCACAGGGGGCTTACAATGAGCAGTTCTTC.

The genes are TRBV6-6 and TRBJ1-6, with 7 bases matching TRBD1. V shed 2 bases and J 8 bases; nucleotides not matched to a gene: 9. This CDR3 spans 16 amino acids. The germline V gene has CDR1 MNHNY and CDR2 SVGAGI (reference sequence). The CDR3 sequence: CASSYNGPGGHSPLHF. Written as DNA, the CDR3 is TGTGCCAGCAGTTACAACGGGCCAGGGGGACATTCACCCCTCCACTTT.

The genes are TRBV6-1 and TRBJ2-1; 7 bases fit TRBD2. V dropped 5 bases and J dropped 6; count of bases not matched to a gene: 7. Germline CDR1 reads MNHNS; CDR2 reads SASEGT. The CDR3 contains 14 residues. The CDR3 sequence: CASSKRDYFNEQFF. The CDR3 nucleotides read TGTGCCAGCAGTAAACGGGACTACTTCAATGAGCAGTTCTTC.

V gene TRBV28 combines with J gene TRBJ1-6, with 8 positions matching TRBD1. The V and J ends lost 7 bases and 9 bases, in that order; junction bases with no gene match: 8. The CDR3 spans 14 residues. The germline V gene encodes CDR1 MDHEN and CDR2 SYDVKM. Written as DNA, the CDR3 is TGTGCCAGCACTAGGACAGGGATGAGTTCACCCCTCCACTTT. The encoded protein is CASTRTGMSSPLHF.

The gene calls are TRBV28 and TRBJ2-2; the D is unclear. The CDR3 runs to 17 residues. The germline V gene encodes CDR1 MDHEN and CDR2 SYDVKM. Trimming cost V 1 base and J 0 bases, with 12 bases left between them. CDR3 region: CASSLSWHRSNTGELFF. The CDR3 bases are TGTGCCAGCAGTTTATCTTGGCACAGATCGAACACCGGGGAGCTGTTTTTT. Based on the CDR3 plus reference TRBV28 and TRBJ2-2, the full variable domain is DVKVTQSSRYLVKRTGEKVFLECVQDMDHENMFWYRQDPGLGLRLIYFSYDVKMKEKGDIPEGYSVSREKKERFSLILESASTNQTSMYLCASSLSWHRSNTGELFFGEGSRLTVL.

This chain links TRBV27 with TRBJ2-7, with TRBD1 identical over 7 bases. Germline CDR1 reads MNHEY; CDR2 reads SMNVEV (reference sequence). The junction had 3 bases not matched to a gene; V was cut back by 3 bases and J by 1 base. CDR3 length: 14 amino acids. DNA of the CDR3: TGTGCCAGCAGTTTGGACAGGTTTTCCTACGAGCAGTACTTC. It encodes CASSLDRFSYEQYF.

This clone showed up just once. The chain is built from TRBV5-1 and TRBJ2-5, with 10 bases aligning to TRBD2. Germline V gene sequence: CDR1 SGHRS, CDR2 YFSETQ. The CDR3 covers 16 residues. Trimming took 2 bases from V and 2 from J; bases not matched to a gene: 6. CDR3 protein: CASSFGQAGGQETQYF. CDR3 DNA: TGCGCCAGCAGCTTTGGCCAAGCGGGGGGGCAAGAGACCCAGTACTTC.

V and J are TRBV6-5 and TRBJ2-3; 9 bases map to TRBD1. Germline V gene data show CDR1 as MNHEY and CDR2 as SVGAGI. CDR3 length: 16 residues. V lost 2 bases to trimming and J lost 7 bases; unmatched junction nucleotides: 10. CDR3 nucleotides: TGTGCCAGCAGTTACGATGACAGGGGGTCCCCTAATACGCAGTATTTT. This sequence encodes CASSYDDRGSPNTQYF.

This chain connects TRBV28 to TRBJ1-1; TRBD1 agrees at 8 bases. The V gene's germline CDR1 is MDHEN and CDR2 SYDVKM. The CDR3 sequence is 11 residues long. The V segment lost 6 bases and the J segment 10 bases; nucleotides outside the gene matches: 4. The CDR3 DNA follows: TGTGCCAGCAGCCTGGACAGGGTAGCTTTCTTT. Translated, it gives CASSLDRVAFF.

V usage is TRBV29-1 and J usage is TRBJ2-7; D remains ambiguous. Germline V gives CDR1 SQVTM, CDR2 ANQGSEA. This CDR3 has 12 amino acids. The ends were cut back, 7 bases at V and 3 bases at J, with 13 bases in the middle. For the CDR3, the DNA is TGCAGCGCCCTAACCGATATCTACGAGCAGTACTTC. Protein sequence: CSALTDIYEQYF.

V gene TRBV7-2 combines with J gene TRBJ2-2; D gene ambiguous. Germline-derived CDR1 and CDR2 are SGHTA and FQGNSA. The length of the CDR3 is 17 residues. V was trimmed by 1 base and J by 2 bases, leaving 14 bases between them. CDR3 in amino acids: CASSLVSTPLNTGELFF. CDR3 in DNA: TGTGCCAGCAGCTTAGTTTCTACCCCTCTCAACACCGGGGAGCTGTTTTTT.

The chain links TRBV11-2 to TRBJ2-7; D is possibly TRBD2 (5 bases). Germline V gene sequence: CDR1 SGHAT, CDR2 FQNNGV. This CDR3 comprises 15 residues. The V and J ends lost 0 bases and 4 bases respectively, with 13 bases between them. CDR3 nucleotide sequence: TGTGCCAGCAGCTTAGATAGCGCAGCTAGATACGAGCAGTACTTC. Amino acid sequence: CASSLDSAARYEQYF.

V and J are TRBV10-3 and TRBJ2-1; no clear D gene. Germline V gene data show CDR1 as ENHRY and CDR2 as SYGVKD. Trimming took 3 bases from V and 3 from J, leaving 15 bases between them. The CDR3 runs 16 residues. As DNA, the CDR3 is TGTGCCATCAGTGACCCTGCCCAGAAGATCTACAATGAGCAGTTCTTC. This sequence encodes CAISDPAQKIYNEQFF.